This T cell receptor (beta chain) was sequenced during a study of identical twins. Overall study results and limits: Zero-insertion analyses might be partly confounded by invariant T cells like MAIT and iNKT. Modelling underestimated the level of out-of-frame TCR alpha sharing observed in monozygotic twins. Whereas memory repertoires showed no such difference, abundant cord blood beta clonotypes carried fewer insertions.

This clonotype occurred many times. The target antigen is unknown. TCRdb independently ran MiXCR on the 5' RACE reads; one entry per CDR3 protein. The sample records 700,000 to 950,000 distinct CDR3 sequences, 9% to 15% being singletons. The sample was also reused in another study, on yellow fever vaccine responses in identical twins.

Source material: PBMCs. The sequence was obtained from a woman aged 18-29 years in good health.

CDR3 coding DNA: TGCAGTGCTATGTCCGGGACAGGAGACACAGATACGCAGTATTTT. Translation: CSAMSGTGDTDTQYF. The genes are TRBV20-1 and TRBJ2-3; 8 bases match TRBD1. Germline V gene sequence: CDR1 DFQATT, CDR2 SNEGSKA (reference sequence). Trimming took 4 bases from V and 2 from J; bases not matched to a gene: 8. The CDR3 is made up of 15 amino acids.